The rows below give T cell receptor beta chains drawn from one sample of a study of Ad26.COV2.S vaccination and SARS-CoV-2 variants. Using immunoSEQ multiplex PCR, the repertoire was profiled, and TCRdb retains in-frame clones only, with some absent. Of 440,000 or so clones listed, 80% to 90% are singletons. The source was peripheral blood, collected in a trial of Ad26.COV2.S vaccine versus placebo. These receptors came from a person between 18 and 65 years old who received the Ad26.COV2.S COVID-19 vaccine or a placebo. Both conserved end residues are part of each CDR3.

cdr3_aa j_call v_call
CATSDLGSGGPREQFF TRBJ2-1 TRBV24-1
CASSLNVGEELFF TRBJ2-2 TRBV7-3
CASSLPTGQNYGYTF TRBJ1-2 TRBV7-2
CASSVDPRQEQTQYF TRBJ2-5 TRBV9
CATNSGQGVRSYTF TRBJ1-2 TRBV19
CASSSVYSNQPQHF TRBJ1-5 TRBV2
CASGPGTASSYNEQFF TRBJ2-1 TRBV12-5
CASVWTATRNYGYTF TRBJ1-2 TRBV19
CASSNSGGTDTQYF TRBJ2-3 TRBV19
CASRTGMTYNEQFF TRBJ2-1 TRBV2
CASSEAPGFYNEQFF TRBJ2-1 TRBV2
CASSTKTGGTRLYNEQFF TRBJ2-1 TRBV7-2
CASSIFQGGEKLFF TRBJ1-4 TRBV19
CASSWGDEQYF TRBJ2-7 TRBV5-1
CASSTAGGHYEQYF TRBJ2-7 TRBV25-1
CASSYRRGRSSNEQYF TRBJ2-7 TRBV6-6
CASTPGTPHTGELFF TRBJ2-2 TRBV7-2
CASTTGTGLGNTIYF TRBJ1-3 TRBV7-9
CATRWDNRDLEQYF TRBJ2-7 TRBV6-6
CASRRQGLIQETQYF TRBJ2-5 TRBV2
CSAADRGPYNEQFF TRBJ2-1 TRBV29-1
CASSLYQGRGYTF TRBJ1-2 TRBV7-2
CASTPTGATDTQYF TRBJ2-3 TRBV27
CASSLTGGLQPQHF TRBJ1-5 TRBV6-5
CASSLSTGALHEQYF TRBJ2-7 TRBV7-9
CASSIRSGGALDTQYF TRBJ2-3 TRBV19